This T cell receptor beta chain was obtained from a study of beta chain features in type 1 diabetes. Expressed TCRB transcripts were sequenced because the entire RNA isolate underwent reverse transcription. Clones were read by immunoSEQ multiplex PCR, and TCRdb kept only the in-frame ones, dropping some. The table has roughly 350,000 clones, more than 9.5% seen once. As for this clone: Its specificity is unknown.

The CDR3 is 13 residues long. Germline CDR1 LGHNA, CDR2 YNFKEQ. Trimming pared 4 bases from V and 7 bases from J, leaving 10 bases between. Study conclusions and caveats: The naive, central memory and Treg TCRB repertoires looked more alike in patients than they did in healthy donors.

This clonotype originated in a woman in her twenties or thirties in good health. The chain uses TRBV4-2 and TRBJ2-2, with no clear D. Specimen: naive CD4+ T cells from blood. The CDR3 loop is CASSPLLDGELFF. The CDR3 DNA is TGTGCCAGCAGCCCCCTCCTAGACGGGGAGCTGTTTTTT.